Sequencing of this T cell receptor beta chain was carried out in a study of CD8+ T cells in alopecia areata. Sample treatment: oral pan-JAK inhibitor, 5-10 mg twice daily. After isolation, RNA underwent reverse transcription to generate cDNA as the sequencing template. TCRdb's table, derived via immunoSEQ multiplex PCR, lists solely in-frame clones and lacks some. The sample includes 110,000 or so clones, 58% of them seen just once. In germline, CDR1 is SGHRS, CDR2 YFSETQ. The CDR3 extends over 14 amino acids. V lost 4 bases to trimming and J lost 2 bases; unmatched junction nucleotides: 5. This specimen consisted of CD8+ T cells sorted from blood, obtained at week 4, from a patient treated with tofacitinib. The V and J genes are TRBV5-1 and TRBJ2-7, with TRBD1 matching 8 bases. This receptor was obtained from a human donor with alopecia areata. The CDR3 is CASSRGQDTYEQYF. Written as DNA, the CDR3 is TGCGCCAGCAGCAGGGGACAGGATACCTACGAGCAGTACTTC.